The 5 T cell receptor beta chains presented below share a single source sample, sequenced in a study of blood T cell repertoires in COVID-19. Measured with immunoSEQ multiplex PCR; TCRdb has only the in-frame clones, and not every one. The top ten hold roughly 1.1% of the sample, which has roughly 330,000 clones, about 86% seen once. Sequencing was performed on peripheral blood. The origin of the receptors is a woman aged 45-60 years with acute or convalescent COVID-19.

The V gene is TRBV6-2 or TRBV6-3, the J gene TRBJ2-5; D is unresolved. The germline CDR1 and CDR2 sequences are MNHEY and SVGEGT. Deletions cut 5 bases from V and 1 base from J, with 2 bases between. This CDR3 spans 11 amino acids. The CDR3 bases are TGTGCCAGCAGTCTCCAAGAGACCCAGTACTTC. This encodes CASSLQETQYF.

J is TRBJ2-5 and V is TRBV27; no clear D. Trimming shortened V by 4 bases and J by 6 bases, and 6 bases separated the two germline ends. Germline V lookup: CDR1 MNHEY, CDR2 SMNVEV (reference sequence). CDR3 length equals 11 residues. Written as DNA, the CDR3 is TGTGCCAGCAGTTCTGGCCAGACCCAGTACTTC. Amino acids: CASSSGQTQYF.

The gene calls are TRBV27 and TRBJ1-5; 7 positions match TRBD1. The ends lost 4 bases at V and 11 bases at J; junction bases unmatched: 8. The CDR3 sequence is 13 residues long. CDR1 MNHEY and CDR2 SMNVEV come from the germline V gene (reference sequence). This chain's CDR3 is CASSSDRSLAQHF. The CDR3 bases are TGTGCCAGCAGTTCGGACAGGTCGCTAGCCCAGCATTTT.

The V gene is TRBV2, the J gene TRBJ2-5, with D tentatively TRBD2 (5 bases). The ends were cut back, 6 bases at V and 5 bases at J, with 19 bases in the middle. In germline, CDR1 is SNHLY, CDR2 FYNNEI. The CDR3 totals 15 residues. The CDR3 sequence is CASSAFPGVEETQYF. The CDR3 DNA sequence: TGTGCCAGCAGCGCATTTCCCGGGGTCGAGGAGACCCAGTACTTC.

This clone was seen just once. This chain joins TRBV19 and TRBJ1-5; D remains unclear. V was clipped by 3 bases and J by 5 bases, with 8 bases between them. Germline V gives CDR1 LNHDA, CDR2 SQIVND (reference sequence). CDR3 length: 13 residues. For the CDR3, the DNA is TGTGCCAGTAGTATCGACCGGGATCAGCCCCAGCATTTT. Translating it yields CASSIDRDQPQHF.